This TCR beta chain was documented in a study of blood T cell repertoires in COVID-19. Study background: Samples taken during acute and convalescent COVID-19 were collected in the United States, Italy and Spain. PBMCs, B-cell-depleted T cells, or T cells provided the cDNA or gDNA that made up the material.

This CDR3 comprises 15 residues. Germline V CDR1 and CDR2: SGHDT, YYEEEE. V dropped 4 bases and J dropped 6 bases, with 19 bases sitting between them. Per the authors' pipeline: Amplification with reference gene primers provided the estimates of nucleated cell counts. Profiling relied on immunoSEQ multiplex PCR, and the TCRdb table lists in-frame clones only, not all of them. From that table come the V and J calls and clone size; the DNA was used to work out D and trimming. The sample contains around 25,000 clones, roughly nine tenths of which appear only once. The rearrangement joins TRBV5-6 to TRBJ1-2, with no clear D. Sequencing was carried out using peripheral blood. The origin of this receptor is a human donor with active COVID-19. The donor label of this sample is uncertain. The CDR3 sequence: CASSLVPELANGYTF. CDR3 sequence (DNA): TGTGCCAGCAGCCTGGTGCCCGAGTTAGCCAATGGCTACACCTTC.